The sequence of this T cell receptor beta chain was determined in a study of T cell responses to AZD1222 COVID-19 vaccine. Germline CDR1 SNHLY, CDR2 FYNNEI. The V gene end was trimmed by 8 bases and the J gene end by 2 bases; junction bases not matched to a gene: 3. The CDR3 has 12 residues. With respect to this clone: No antigen is known for it.

Profiling relied on immunoSEQ multiplex PCR, and the TCRdb table lists in-frame clones only, not all of them. Found here are roughly 150,000 clones, about 91% of them singletons; the top ten hold under 2.5%. Study observations and caveats: Unmutated variant regions are reportedly the target of nearly half of TCRs that are spike-specific. Sampling captured repertoires only after the peak T cell response.

The sequences come from peripheral blood, collected on day 0 of AZD1222 vaccination. This clonotype originated in an adult in good health. The chain uses TRBV2 and TRBJ2-7; 7 nucleotides line up with TRBD1. The CDR3 DNA reads TGTGCCAGCGGTGGGACAGCCTACGAGCAGTACTTC. It yields the protein CASGGTAYEQYF.